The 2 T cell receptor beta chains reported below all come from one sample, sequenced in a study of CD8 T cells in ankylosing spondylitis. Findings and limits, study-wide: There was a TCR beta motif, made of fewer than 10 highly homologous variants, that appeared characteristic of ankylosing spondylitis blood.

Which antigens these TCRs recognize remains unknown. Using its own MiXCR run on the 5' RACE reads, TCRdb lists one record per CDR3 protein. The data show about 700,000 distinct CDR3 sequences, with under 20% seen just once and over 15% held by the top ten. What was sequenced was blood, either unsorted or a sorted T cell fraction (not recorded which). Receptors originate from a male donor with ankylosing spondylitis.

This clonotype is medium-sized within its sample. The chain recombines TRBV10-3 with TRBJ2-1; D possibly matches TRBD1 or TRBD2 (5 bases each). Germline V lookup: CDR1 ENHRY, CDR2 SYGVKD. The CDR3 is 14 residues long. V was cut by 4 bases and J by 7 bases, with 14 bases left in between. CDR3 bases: TGTGCCATCAGTGGGGACCGGGATGGTAATGAGCAGTTCTTC. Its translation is CAISGDRDGNEQFF.

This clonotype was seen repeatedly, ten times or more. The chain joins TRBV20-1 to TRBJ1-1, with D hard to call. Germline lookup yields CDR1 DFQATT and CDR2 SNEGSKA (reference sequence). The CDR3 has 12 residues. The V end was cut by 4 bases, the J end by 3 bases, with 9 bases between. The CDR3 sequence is CSATPSDTEAFF. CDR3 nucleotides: TGCAGTGCTACCCCTTCGGACACTGAAGCTTTCTTT.